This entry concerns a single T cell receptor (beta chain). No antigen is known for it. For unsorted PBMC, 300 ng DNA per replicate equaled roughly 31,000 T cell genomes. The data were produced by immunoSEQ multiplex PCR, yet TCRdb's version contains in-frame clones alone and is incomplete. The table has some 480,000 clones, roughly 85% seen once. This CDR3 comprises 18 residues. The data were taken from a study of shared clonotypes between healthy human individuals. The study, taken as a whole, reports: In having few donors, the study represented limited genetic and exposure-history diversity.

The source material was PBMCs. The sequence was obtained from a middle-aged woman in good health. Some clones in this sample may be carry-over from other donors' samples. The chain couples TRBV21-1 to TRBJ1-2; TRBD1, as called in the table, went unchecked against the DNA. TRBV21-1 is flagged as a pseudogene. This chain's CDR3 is CASSGGQGAYPDNYGYTF. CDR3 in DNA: TGTGCCAGCAGCGGGGGACAGGGGGCGTACCCCGATAACTATGGCTACACCTTC.